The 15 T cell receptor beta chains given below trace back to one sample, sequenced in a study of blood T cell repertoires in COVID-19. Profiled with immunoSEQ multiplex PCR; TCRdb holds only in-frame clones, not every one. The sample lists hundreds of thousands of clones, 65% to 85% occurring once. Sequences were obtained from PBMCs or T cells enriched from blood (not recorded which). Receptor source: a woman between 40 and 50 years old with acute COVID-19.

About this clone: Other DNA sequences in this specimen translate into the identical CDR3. The DNA for the CDR3 is TGCGCCAGCAGACAGGGACTGAACACTGAAGCTTTCTTT. Translation: CASRQGLNTEAFF. This chain links TRBV10-1 with TRBJ1-1; perhaps TRBD1 as D (6 bases). Trimming shortened V by 6 bases and J by 0 bases, and 8 bases separated the two germline ends. In germline, CDR1 is WNHNN, CDR2 SYGVQD (reference sequence). This CDR3 has 13 amino acids.

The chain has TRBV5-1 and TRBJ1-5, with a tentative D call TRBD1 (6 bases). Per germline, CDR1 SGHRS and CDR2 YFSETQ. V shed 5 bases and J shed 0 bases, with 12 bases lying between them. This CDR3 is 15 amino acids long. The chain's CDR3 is CASSFRQVSNQPQHF. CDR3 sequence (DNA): TGCGCCAGCAGTTTCCGACAGGTTAGCAATCAGCCCCAGCATTTT.

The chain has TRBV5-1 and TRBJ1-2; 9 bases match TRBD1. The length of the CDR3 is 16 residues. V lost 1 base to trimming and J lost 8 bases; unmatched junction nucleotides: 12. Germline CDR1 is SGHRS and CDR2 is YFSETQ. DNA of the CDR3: TGCGCCAGCAGCTTGAGGGCCGGGACAGGGTATTACGGCTACACCTTC. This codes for CASSLRAGTGYYGYTF.

The CDR3 nucleotides read TGTGCCAGCAGCTCACTCGGGGCAACTAATGAAAAACTGTTTTTT. Its protein product is CASSSLGATNEKLFF. The chain is built from TRBV7-9 and TRBJ1-4, with unresolved D. The CDR3 spans 15 residues. V was trimmed by 4 bases and J by 0 bases, leaving 9 bases between them. From germline, CDR1 is SEHNR and CDR2 FQNEAQ (reference sequence).

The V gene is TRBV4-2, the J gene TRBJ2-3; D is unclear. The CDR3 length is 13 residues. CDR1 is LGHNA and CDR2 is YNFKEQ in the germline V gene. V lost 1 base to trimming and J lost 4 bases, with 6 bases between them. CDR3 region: CASSQAGPDTQYF. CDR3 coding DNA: TGTGCCAGCAGCCAAGCAGGTCCAGATACGCAGTATTTT.

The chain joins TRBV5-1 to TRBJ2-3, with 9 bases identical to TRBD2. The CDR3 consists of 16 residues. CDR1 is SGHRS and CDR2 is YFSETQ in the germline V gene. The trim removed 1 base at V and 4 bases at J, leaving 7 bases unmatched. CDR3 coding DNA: TGCGCCAGCAGCTTGTCCGGCGGGAGGGTGTCAGATACGCAGTATTTT. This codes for CASSLSGGRVSDTQYF. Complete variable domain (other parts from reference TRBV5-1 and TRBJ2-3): KAGVTQTPRYLIKTRGQQVTLSCSPISGHRSVSWYQQTPGQGLQFLFEYFSETQRNKGNFPGRFSGRQFSNSRSEMNVSTLELGDSALYLCASSLSGGRVSDTQYFGPGTRLTVL.

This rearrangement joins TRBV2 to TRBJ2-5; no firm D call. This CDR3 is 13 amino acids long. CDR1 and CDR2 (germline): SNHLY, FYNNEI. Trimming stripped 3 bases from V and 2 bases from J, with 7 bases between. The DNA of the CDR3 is TGTGCCAGCAGTGACACACCACAAGAGACCCAGTACTTC. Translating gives CASSDTPQETQYF. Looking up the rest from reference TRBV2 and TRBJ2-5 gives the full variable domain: EPEVTQTPSHQVTQMGQEVILRCVPISNHLYFYWYRQILGQKVEFLVSFYNNEISEKSEIFDDQFSVERPDGSNFTLKIRSTKLEDSAMYFCASSDTPQETQYFGPGTRLLVL.

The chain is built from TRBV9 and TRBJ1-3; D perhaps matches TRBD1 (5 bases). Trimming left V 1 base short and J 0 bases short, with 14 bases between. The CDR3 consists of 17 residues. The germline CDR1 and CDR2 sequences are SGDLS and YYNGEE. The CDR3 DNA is TGTGCCAGCAGCGTATTACCTACAGGCCTCTCTGGAAACACCATATATTTT. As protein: CASSVLPTGLSGNTIYF.

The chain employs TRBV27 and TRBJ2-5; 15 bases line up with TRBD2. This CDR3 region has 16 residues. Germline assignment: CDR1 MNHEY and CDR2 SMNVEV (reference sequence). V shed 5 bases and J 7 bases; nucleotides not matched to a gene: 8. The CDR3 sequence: CASSPGLAGGPGTQYF. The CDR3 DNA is TGTGCCAGCAGTCCCGGACTAGCGGGAGGGCCGGGGACCCAGTACTTC.

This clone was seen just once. The CDR3 DNA reads TGTGCCAGCATGGACAGGGGCTTTGAAAAACTGTTTTTT. Protein product: CASMDRGFEKLFF. The V and J genes are TRBV27 and TRBJ1-4, with 9 nucleotides matching TRBD1. CDR3 size: 13 residues. Germline loops: CDR1 MNHEY, CDR2 SMNVEV (reference sequence). The J segment lost 7 bases and the V segment lost 7 bases, leaving 4 bases of the junction unmatched.

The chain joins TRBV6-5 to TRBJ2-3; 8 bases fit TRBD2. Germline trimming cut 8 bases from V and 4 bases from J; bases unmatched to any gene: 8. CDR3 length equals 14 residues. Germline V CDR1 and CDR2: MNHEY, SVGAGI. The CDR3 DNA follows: TGTGCCAGCGGAACAGCGGGAGTTGCAGATACGCAGTATTTT. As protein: CASGTAGVADTQYF.

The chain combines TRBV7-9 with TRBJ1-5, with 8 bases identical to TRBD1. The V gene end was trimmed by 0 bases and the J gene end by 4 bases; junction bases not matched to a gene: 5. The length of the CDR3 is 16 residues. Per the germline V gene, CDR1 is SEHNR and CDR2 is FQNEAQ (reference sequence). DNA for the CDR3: TGTGCCAGCAGCTTAGCCCGACAGGGGACGAATCAGCCCCAGCATTTT. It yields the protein CASSLARQGTNQPQHF.

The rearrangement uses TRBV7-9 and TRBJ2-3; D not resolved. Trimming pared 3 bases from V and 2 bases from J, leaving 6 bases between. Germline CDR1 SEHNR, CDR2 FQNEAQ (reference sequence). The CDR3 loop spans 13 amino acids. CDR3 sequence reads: CASSFGNTDTQYF. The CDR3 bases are TGTGCCAGCAGCTTTGGCAACACAGATACGCAGTATTTT.

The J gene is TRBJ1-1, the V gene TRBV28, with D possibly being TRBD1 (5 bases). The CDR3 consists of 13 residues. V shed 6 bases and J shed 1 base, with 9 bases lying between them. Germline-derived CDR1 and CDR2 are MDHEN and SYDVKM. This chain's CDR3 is CASRRQSNTEAFF. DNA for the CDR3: TGTGCCAGCAGGCGACAGTCGAACACTGAAGCTTTCTTT.

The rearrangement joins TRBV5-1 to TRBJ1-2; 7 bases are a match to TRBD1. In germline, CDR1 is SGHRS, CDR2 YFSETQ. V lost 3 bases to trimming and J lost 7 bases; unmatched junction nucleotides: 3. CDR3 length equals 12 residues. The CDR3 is CASSYRGVGYTF. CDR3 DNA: TGCGCCAGCAGCTACAGGGGCGTTGGCTACACCTTC. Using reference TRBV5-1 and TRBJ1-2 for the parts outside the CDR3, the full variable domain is KAGVTQTPRYLIKTRGQQVTLSCSPISGHRSVSWYQQTPGQGLQFLFEYFSETQRNKGNFPGRFSGRQFSNSRSEMNVSTLELGDSALYLCASSYRGVGYTFGSGTRLTVV.